Listed here are 8 T cell receptor beta chains from one sample, sequenced in a study of brain T cells in children with intractable seizures. Assay: immunoSEQ multiplex PCR; the TCRdb copy retains only in-frame clones and omits some. The profile shows roughly 110,000 clones, roughly 94% of them singletons. Sequences were derived from peripheral blood, sampled at surgery. The receptors were gathered from a boy under three years old with hemimegalencephaly and intractable seizures.

This chain uses TRBV5-1 with TRBJ2-1; 12 bases match TRBD2. Per germline, CDR1 SGHRS and CDR2 YFSETQ. The CDR3 contains 15 residues. V was pared by 0 bases and J by 15 bases, with 10 bases of the junction left unmatched. The CDR3 sequence is CASSLGLAGEPPSFF. DNA of the CDR3: TGCGCCAGCAGCTTGGGACTAGCGGGAGAGCCCCCTTCGTTCTTC.

The chain combines TRBV27 with TRBJ2-2; D gene uncertain. Germline V gives CDR1 MNHEY, CDR2 SMNVEV (reference sequence). CDR3 length: 13 residues. Trimming took off 7 bases at V and 4 bases at J, with 10 bases between the two ends. The CDR3 loop reads CASTPSGTGELFF. CDR3 nucleotide sequence: TGTGCCAGCACCCCTTCGGGCACCGGGGAGCTGTTTTTT.

The chain recombines TRBV27 with TRBJ2-3; either TRBD1 or TRBD2 may fit D (5 bases each). The V and J ends lost 6 bases and 9 bases respectively, with 31 bases between them. Per the germline V gene, CDR1 is MNHEY and CDR2 is SMNVEV (reference sequence). CDR3 length: 18 residues. CDR3 DNA sequence: TGTGCCAGCAGCCCCATCGCCATCCTTCCTCAGGTGGGACCGACGCAGTATTTT. Translation: CASSPIAILPQVGPTQYF.

This clone was seen only once. The J gene is TRBJ2-2, the V gene TRBV14; tentative D call: TRBD2 (5 bases). The CDR3 is 15 residues long. V lost 6 bases and J 2 bases, leaving 13 bases between the germline ends. The germline V gene encodes CDR1 SGHDN and CDR2 FVKESK. CDR3 region: CASRASGSNTGELFF. As DNA, the CDR3 is TGTGCCAGCAGGGCCAGCGGATCTAACACCGGGGAGCTGTTTTTT.

The V gene is TRBV2, the J gene TRBJ1-2; possibly TRBD1 for D (6 bases). The V gene lost 6 bases and the J gene lost 8 bases, with 16 bases spanning the gap. The V gene's germline CDR1 is SNHLY and CDR2 FYNNEI. CDR3 length equals 13 residues. The CDR3 DNA is TGTGCCAGCAGATCCGGGACATACGAAGGCTACACCTTC. This translates into CASRSGTYEGYTF.

The chain employs TRBV4-3 and TRBJ2-2; D is unresolved. The V end was cut by 0 bases, the J end by 1 base, with 18 bases between. The CDR3 runs to 19 residues. CDR1 and CDR2 from the germline V gene are LGHNA and YSLEER. The CDR3 DNA follows: TGCGCCAGCAGCCAAGATACCGCACCTAAGAGCTGGAACACCGGGGAGCTGTTTTTT. This codes for CASSQDTAPKSWNTGELFF.

The J gene is TRBJ2-7, the V gene TRBV18, with D possibly TRBD2 on 5 matching bases. Germline CDR1 and CDR2: KGHSH and LQKENI. The V end lost 3 bases, the J end lost 3 bases, and 15 bases lay between the germline ends. The CDR3 length is 15 residues. The DNA for the CDR3 is TGTGCCAGCTCACCTACAAGACTAATCGGCTACGAGCAGTACTTC. It specifies CASSPTRLIGYEQYF.

This chain links TRBV28 with TRBJ1-1; tentatively, D is TRBD1 (5 bases). The V gene's germline CDR1 is MDHEN and CDR2 SYDVKM. The CDR3 extends over 13 amino acids. Deletions cut 6 bases from V and 3 bases from J, with 11 bases between. CDR3 in amino acids: CASSPTEDTEAFF. The CDR3, as DNA: TGTGCCAGCAGCCCGACAGAGGACACTGAAGCTTTCTTT. The complete variable domain, with remaining parts taken from reference TRBV28 and TRBJ1-1, reads DVKVTQSSRYLVKRTGEKVFLECVQDMDHENMFWYRQDPGLGLRLIYFSYDVKMKEKGDIPEGYSVSREKKERFSLILESASTNQTSMYLCASSPTEDTEAFFGQGTRLTVV.